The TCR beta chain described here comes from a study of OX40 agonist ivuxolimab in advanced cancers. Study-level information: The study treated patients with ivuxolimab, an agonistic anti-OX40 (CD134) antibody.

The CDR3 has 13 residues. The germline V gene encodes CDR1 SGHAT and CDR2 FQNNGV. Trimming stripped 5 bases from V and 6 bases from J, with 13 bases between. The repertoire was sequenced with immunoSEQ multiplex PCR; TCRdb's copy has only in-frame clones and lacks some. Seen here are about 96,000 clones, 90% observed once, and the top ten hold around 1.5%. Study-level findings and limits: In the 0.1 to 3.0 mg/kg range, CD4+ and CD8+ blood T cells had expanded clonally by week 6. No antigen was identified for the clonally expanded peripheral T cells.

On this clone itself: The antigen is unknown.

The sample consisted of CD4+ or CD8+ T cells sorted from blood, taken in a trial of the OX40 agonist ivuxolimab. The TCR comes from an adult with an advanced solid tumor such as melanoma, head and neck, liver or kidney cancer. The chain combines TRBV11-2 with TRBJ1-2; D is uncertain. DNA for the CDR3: TGTGCCAGCAGCCTGCGCCCAGTCGATGGCTACACCTTC. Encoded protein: CASSLRPVDGYTF.